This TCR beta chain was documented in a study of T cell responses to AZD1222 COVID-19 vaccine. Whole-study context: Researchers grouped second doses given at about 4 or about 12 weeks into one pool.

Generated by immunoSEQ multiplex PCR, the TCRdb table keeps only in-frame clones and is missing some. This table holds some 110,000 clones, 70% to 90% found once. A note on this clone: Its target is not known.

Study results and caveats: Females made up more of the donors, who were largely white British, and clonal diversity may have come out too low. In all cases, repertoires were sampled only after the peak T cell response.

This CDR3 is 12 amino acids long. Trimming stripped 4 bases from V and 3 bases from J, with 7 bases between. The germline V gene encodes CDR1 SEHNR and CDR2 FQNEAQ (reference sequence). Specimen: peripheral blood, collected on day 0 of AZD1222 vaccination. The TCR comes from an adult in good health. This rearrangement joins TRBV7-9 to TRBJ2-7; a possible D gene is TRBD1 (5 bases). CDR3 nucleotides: TGTGCCAGCAGCTCACAGGTCTACGAGCAGTACTTC. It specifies CASSSQVYEQYF.